This TCR beta chain originates from a study of blood T cell repertoires in COVID-19. Study information: Sample material is recorded as cDNA or gDNA derived from T cells, B-cell-depleted T cells, or PBMCs.

This clone was seen more than once but under ten times. The CDR3 has 13 amino acids. V shed 7 bases and J shed 9 bases, with 18 bases lying between them. In the original workflow: Nucleated cell number was recorded as an estimate derived from reference gene primer amplification. Libraries were prepared by immunoSEQ multiplex PCR; TCRdb keeps only in-frame clonotypes and omits some of them. Clonal size and the V and J genes are those of that table, whereas D and trimming came from the DNA. The data show tens of thousands of clones, with more than 65% seen just once and 20% to 25% held by the top ten. What was sequenced was peripheral blood. This clonotype was obtained from a woman aged 45-59 years with acute or convalescent COVID-19. V and J are TRBV12-3 or TRBV12-4 and TRBJ1-1; no clear D gene. The CDR3: CASTPDPERQAFF. CDR3 in DNA: TGTGCCAGCACCCCTGACCCGGAGAGGCAAGCTTTCTTT.